This section outlines one TCR beta chain sequence together with its context. This CDR3 is built from 12 residues. The V end was cut by 1 base, the J end by 12 bases, with 12 bases between. The table came from immunoSEQ multiplex PCR; TCRdb's copy has only in-frame clones and leaves some out. The data hold roughly 280,000 clones, with roughly 86% observed a single time. This sample is drawn from a study of blood T cell repertoires in COVID-19. The clonotype was recovered from a man between 18 and 35 years old with active or convalescent COVID-19. The specimen sequenced was peripheral blood. The chain carries TRBV12-3 or TRBV12-4 and TRBJ1-1; no clear D. The CDR3 sequence is CASSLEVGDTFF. The CDR3, as DNA: TGTGCCAGCAGTTTAGAGGTCGGGGATACTTTCTTT.